A single T cell receptor beta chain is shown here with its context. This entry comes from a study of blood T cell repertoires in COVID-19. Cohorts were assigned according to the clinical history that participants reported. Only in-frame clones appear in the TCRdb table, and some are missing; sequencing was by immunoSEQ multiplex PCR. The sample carries around 250,000 clones, around 93% recorded once. V was shortened by 11 bases and J by 2 bases, with 7 bases between the two germline ends. The CDR3 is 10 amino acids. The germline CDR1 and CDR2 sequences are LNHDA and SQIVND (reference sequence). The sample was PBMCs or T cells enriched from blood (not recorded which). The J gene is TRBJ2-7, the V gene TRBV19; D possibly corresponds to TRBD1 (5 bases). This sequence was found in a human donor in a cohort exposed to, infected with or recovered from COVID-19 (not recorded which). The donor label of this sample is uncertain. In nucleotides, the CDR3 is TGTGCCCCGACAGCCTACGAGCAGTACTTC. Its protein is CAPTAYEQYF.